Presented here are 16 T cell receptor beta chains from one specimen sequenced in a study of cytomegalovirus exposure and HLA in healthy donors. In the PCR, 60 Vbeta and 13 Jbeta primers were used. The protocol was immunoSEQ multiplex PCR, while the TCRdb copy is restricted to in-frame clones and leaves out a portion. The data show 200,000 to 300,000 clones, over 80% seen once. Sequenced: PBMCs. The receptors shown here come from a woman aged 40 to 50 in good health and CMV-seropositive.

The chain carries TRBV27 and TRBJ2-5; D is ambiguous. V lost 5 bases and J lost 3, with 13 bases in between. The CDR3 spans 14 residues. CDR1 is MNHEY and CDR2 is SMNVEV in the germline V gene (reference sequence). The CDR3 nucleotides are TGTGCCAGCAGTCTACGCCCGATTAAAGAGACCCAGTACTTC. It specifies CASSLRPIKETQYF.

The V call is TRBV9, the J call TRBJ2-3; TRBD1 is a possible D gene (6 bases). V shed 5 bases and J shed 1 base, with 11 bases lying between them. The CDR3 loop spans 14 amino acids. Germline CDR1 is SGDLS and CDR2 is YYNGEE. CDR3 amino acids: CASSLNRGTDTQYF. CDR3 coding DNA: TGTGCCAGCAGTTTGAACAGGGGCACAGATACGCAGTATTTT.

The J gene is TRBJ2-7, the V gene TRBV4-2; D is possibly TRBD2 (5 bases). Trimming removed 4 bases at V and 0 bases at J, with 13 bases between. The CDR3 runs 15 residues. The germline V gene encodes CDR1 LGHNA and CDR2 YNFKEQ. The CDR3 DNA reads as TGTGCCAGCAGCCGGACTGTCGGTAGCTCCTACGAGCAGTACTTC. Encoded protein: CASSRTVGSSYEQYF.

The rearrangement joins TRBV7-9 to TRBJ1-4, with TRBD1 matching 7 bases. Trimming took 1 base from V and 4 from J; bases not matched to a gene: 6. The CDR3 is 16 residues long. CDR1 SEHNR and CDR2 FQNEAQ come from the germline V gene (reference sequence). The CDR3 nucleotides read TGTGCCAGCAGCTTAGTAGTGGGACAGCGTAATGAAAAACTGTTTTTT. Protein sequence: CASSLVVGQRNEKLFF.

This clone has only one observation. This chain joins TRBV7-2 and TRBJ2-2; 7 bases agree with TRBD1. After removal of 3 bases from V and 2 bases from J, the junction contained 6 bases not matched to a gene. Germline-derived CDR1 and CDR2 are SGHTA and FQGNSA. This CDR3 region has 16 residues. The CDR3 nucleotides are TGTGCCAGCAGCTTGCCGGGACAGTCAAACACCGGGGAGCTGTTTTTT. Protein sequence: CASSLPGQSNTGELFF. Combining the CDR3 with reference TRBV7-2 and TRBJ2-2 gives the whole variable domain GAGVSQSPSNKVTEKGKDVELRCDPISGHTALYWYRQSLGQGLEFLIYFQGNSAPDKSGLPSDRFSAERTGGSVSTLTIQRTQQEDSAVYLCASSLPGQSNTGELFFGEGSRLTVL.

The V and J genes are TRBV25-1 and TRBJ1-5, with D unresolved. Germline CDR1 MGHDK, CDR2 SYGVNS. V was cut by 5 bases and J by 1 base, with 15 bases left in between. The CDR3 spans 16 residues. CDR3 protein: CASSRNGGESNQPQHF. Written as DNA, the CDR3 is TGTGCCAGCAGTAGGAATGGCGGGGAGAGCAATCAGCCCCAGCATTTT.

The J gene is TRBJ1-2, the V gene TRBV7-2; D is unclear. The V gene lost 4 bases and the J gene lost 4 bases, with 10 bases spanning the gap. CDR3 length: 13 residues. The V gene's germline CDR1 is SGHTA and CDR2 FQGNSA. This chain's CDR3 is CASSYNSLYGYTF. The CDR3 bases are TGTGCCAGCAGCTATAATAGCCTCTATGGCTACACCTTC. Full variable domain (remainder filled in from reference TRBV7-2 and TRBJ1-2): GAGVSQSPSNKVTEKGKDVELRCDPISGHTALYWYRQSLGQGLEFLIYFQGNSAPDKSGLPSDRFSAERTGGSVSTLTIQRTQQEDSAVYLCASSYNSLYGYTFGSGTRLTVV.

J is TRBJ1-1 and V is TRBV11-1; tentatively, D is TRBD1 (5 bases). Germline CDR1 and CDR2: SGHAT and FQDESV (reference sequence). There are 15 residues in the CDR3. Trimming removed 5 bases at V and 1 base at J, with 14 bases between. The CDR3, as DNA: TGTGCCAGCAGCCCCAGACAGAACACGAACACTGAAGCTTTCTTT. As protein: CASSPRQNTNTEAFF.

The chain joins TRBV30 to TRBJ1-3; 7 nucleotides match TRBD1. With V trimmed by 3 bases and J by 3 bases, 2 bases remained unmatched. The CDR3 contains 13 residues. Germline V lookup: CDR1 GTSNPN, CDR2 SVGIG (reference sequence). The CDR3 DNA follows: TGTGCCTGGAGCAGGGACAGTGGAAACACCATATATTTT. Amino acid sequence: CAWSRDSGNTIYF.

This rearrangement joins TRBV6-5 to TRBJ2-7; D gene unclear. The germline CDR1 and CDR2 sequences are MNHEY and SVGAGI. The CDR3 totals 15 residues. Trimming pared 2 bases from V and 0 bases from J, leaving 11 bases between. CDR3 loop: CASSYVSASSYEQYF. In nucleotides, the CDR3 is TGTGCCAGCAGTTACGTCTCAGCTAGCTCCTACGAGCAGTACTTC.

Comment on this clone: One end of the junction fails to match germline, which may point to a read error. The genes are TRBV7-9 and TRBJ1-1, with 8 bases identical to TRBD1. This CDR3 contains 15 residues. Germline values: CDR1 SEHNR, CDR2 FQNEAQ (reference sequence). DNA for the CDR3: TGTTCCAGCAGCTTCGACAGGGGAGCTCTCACTGAAGCTTTCTTT. This translates into CSSSFDRGALTEAFF.

The V and J genes are TRBV9 and TRBJ2-2; a weak D match, TRBD2 (6 bases). Germline CDR1 and CDR2: SGDLS and YYNGEE. Deletions cut 3 bases from V and 0 bases from J, with 15 bases between. The CDR3 is made up of 17 amino acids. The CDR3: CASSGTASVANTGELFF. In nucleotides, the CDR3 is TGTGCCAGCAGCGGGACCGCTAGCGTAGCGAACACCGGGGAGCTGTTTTTT. The complete variable domain, with remaining parts taken from reference TRBV9 and TRBJ2-2, reads DSGVTQTPKHLITATGQRVTLRCSPRSGDLSVYWYQQSLDQGLQFLIQYYNGEERAKGNILERFSAQQFPDLHSELNLSSLELGDSALYFCASSGTASVANTGELFFGEGSRLTVL.

This chain joins TRBV7-8 and TRBJ1-4; D may be TRBD1 (5 bases). Germline assignment: CDR1 SGHVS and CDR2 FQNEAQ. V was clipped by 7 bases and J by 8 bases, with 20 bases between them. The CDR3 contains 15 residues. CDR3 residues: CASTLSGVRGEKLFF. CDR3 sequence (DNA): TGTGCCAGCACCCTTAGTGGAGTTAGGGGAGAAAAACTGTTTTTT.

This clone was detected a few times. The chain recombines TRBV29-1 with TRBJ2-1; perhaps TRBD2 as D (5 bases). Germline CDR1 is SQVTM and CDR2 is ANQGSEA. V dropped 4 bases and J dropped 3 bases, with 13 bases sitting between them. CDR3 length equals 14 residues. Here the CDR3 DNA reads TGCAGCGTTGCTTCGGGGTTAGTCTACAATGAGCAGTTCTTC. Translation: CSVASGLVYNEQFF.

The chain has TRBV28 and TRBJ1-5, with D maybe TRBD1 (5 bases). CDR1 and CDR2 from the germline V gene are MDHEN and SYDVKM. Deletions cut 5 bases from V and 6 bases from J, with 14 bases between. This CDR3 is 14 amino acids long. CDR3 residues: CASSPQVQGQPQHF. The CDR3 DNA sequence: TGTGCCAGCAGTCCTCAGGTGCAGGGTCAGCCCCAGCATTTT.

The sample holds a few counts of this clone. The genes are TRBV9 and TRBJ2-3, with TRBD2 identical over 10 bases. This CDR3 region has 16 residues. The V and J ends lost 4 bases and 5 bases, in that order; junction bases with no gene match: 10. The V gene's germline CDR1 is SGDLS and CDR2 YYNGEE. CDR3 amino acids: CASSPKAGGEGDTQYF. Written as DNA, the CDR3 is TGTGCCAGCAGCCCTAAAGCGGGGGGGGAGGGAGATACGCAGTATTTT.